This record looks at one TCR beta chain sequence and its context. This specimen belongs to a study of blood T cell repertoires in COVID-19. Repertoires were generated with immunoSEQ multiplex PCR, while TCRdb's copy carries only in-frame clones and drops some. The sample includes 300,000 to 400,000 clones, around four fifths seen only once; the top ten take 2.5% to 3.5%. The origin of this receptor is a man aged 25 to 45 with active or convalescent COVID-19. Input material: peripheral blood.

The CDR3 loop reads CASSPTARGYEQYF. Here the CDR3 DNA reads TGTGCCAGCAGTCCCACGGCGCGGGGCTACGAGCAGTACTTC. The J gene is TRBJ2-7, the V gene TRBV27, with D tentatively TRBD2 (6 bases). The CDR3 is 14 residues long. Germline V gives CDR1 MNHEY, CDR2 SMNVEV (reference sequence). The V gene lost 5 bases and the J gene lost 3 bases, with 14 bases spanning the gap.